Presented here are 27 T cell receptor beta chains from one specimen sequenced in a study of control samples from healthy donors and cancer patients. The repertoire was sequenced with immunoSEQ multiplex PCR; TCRdb's copy has only in-frame clones and lacks some. There are approximately 150,000 clones in the sample; 90% to 95% occur only once, and approximately 15% lies in the top ten. Sequencing input: PBMCs. Every receptor here comes from a man aged 55 to 70 with colorectal cancer.

In its sample, this clone was seen once. The chain links TRBV6-5 to TRBJ2-7, with TRBD1 matching 7 bases. Germline V gives CDR1 MNHEY, CDR2 SVGAGI. The CDR3 loop spans 15 amino acids. The ends lost 2 bases at V and 0 bases at J; junction bases unmatched: 4. The CDR3 sequence: CASSYSRDSSYEQYF. The CDR3, as DNA: TGTGCCAGCAGTTACAGCAGGGACAGCTCCTACGAGCAGTACTTC.

This chain links TRBV12-3 or TRBV12-4 with TRBJ2-7; no firm D call. Trimming stripped 4 bases from V and 7 bases from J, with 11 bases between. The CDR3 is made up of 12 amino acids. The CDR3: CASSSPPGEQYF. CDR3 sequence (DNA): TGTGCCAGCAGTTCTCCCCCAGGTGAGCAGTACTTC.

This chain joins TRBV24-1 and TRBJ2-7, with D perhaps matching TRBD2 (6 bases). Per the germline V gene, CDR1 is KGHDR and CDR2 is SFDVKD. Trimming removed 9 bases from V and 7 bases from J, with 6 bases in between. This CDR3 spans 9 amino acids. This CDR3 reads CATRGEQYF. CDR3 sequence (DNA): TGTGCCACCCGGGGGGAGCAGTACTTC.

The CDR3 region is CSVVDPDTQYF. The CDR3 DNA follows: TGCAGCGTTGTGGATCCAGATACGCAGTATTTT. The V gene is TRBV29-1, the J gene TRBJ2-3, with D uncertain. The CDR3 has 11 residues. The V and J ends lost 4 bases and 4 bases respectively, with 6 bases between them. Germline V lookup: CDR1 SQVTM, CDR2 ANQGSEA.

The gene calls are TRBV3-1 (or the pseudogene TRBV3-2) and TRBJ1-2, with D hard to call. Germline V gene data show CDR1 as LGHDT and CDR2 as YNNKEL (reference sequence). The CDR3 has 16 amino acids. Trimming removed 0 bases from V and 4 bases from J, with 15 bases in between. In DNA form, the CDR3 reads TGTGCCAGCAGCCAAGAATTGACGCGGGTGAGCTATGGCTACACCTTC. Its translation is CASSQELTRVSYGYTF.

The rearrangement joins TRBV5-1 to TRBJ1-2; 12 nucleotides align to TRBD1. The CDR3 spans 18 residues. CDR1 is SGHRS and CDR2 is YFSETQ in the germline V gene. Germline trimming cut 4 bases from V and 7 bases from J; bases unmatched to any gene: 17. CDR3 nucleotides: TGCGCCAGCAGCGCCCCCGGGACAGGGGGCGCCGAGGCTGGTGGCTACACCTTC. This sequence encodes CASSAPGTGGAEAGGYTF. The full variable domain, its missing parts supplied by reference TRBV5-1 and TRBJ1-2, is KAGVTQTPRYLIKTRGQQVTLSCSPISGHRSVSWYQQTPGQGLQFLFEYFSETQRNKGNFPGRFSGRQFSNSRSEMNVSTLELGDSALYLCASSAPGTGGAEAGGYTFGSGTRLTVV.

The V call is TRBV7-9, the J call TRBJ1-5; D ambiguous. CDR3 length equals 13 residues. Trimming left V 4 bases short and J 3 bases short, with 7 bases between. The V gene's germline CDR1 is SEHNR and CDR2 FQNEAQ (reference sequence). The CDR3 protein is CASSYKTNQPQHF. The CDR3 coding sequence is TGTGCCAGCAGCTACAAAACCAATCAGCCCCAGCATTTT. Looking up the rest from reference TRBV7-9 and TRBJ1-5 gives the full variable domain: DTGVSQNPRHKITKRGQNVTFRCDPISEHNRLYWYRQTLGQGPEFLTYFQNEAQLEKSRLLSDRFSAERPKGSFSTLEIQRTEQGDSAMYLCASSYKTNQPQHFGDGTRLSIL.

The rearrangement uses TRBV4-1 and TRBJ1-1, with 7 positions matching TRBD1. The CDR3 covers 17 residues. V lost 0 bases to trimming and J lost 7 bases; unmatched junction nucleotides: 14. Germline V gives CDR1 MGHRA, CDR2 YSYEKL. CDR3 protein: CASSQEPWLGTDLEAFF. CDR3 nucleotide sequence: TGCGCCAGCAGCCAAGAGCCGTGGCTCGGGACAGACCTTGAAGCTTTCTTT.

The genes are TRBV6-5 and TRBJ2-3; 10 positions match TRBD2. The CDR3 is 15 amino acids. The J segment lost 4 bases and the V segment lost 5 bases, leaving 6 bases of the junction unmatched. Germline values: CDR1 MNHEY, CDR2 SVGAGI. Here the CDR3 reads CASSTPAGGADTQYF. The CDR3 nucleotides read TGTGCCAGCAGTACCCCAGCGGGGGGGGCAGATACGCAGTATTTT.

J is TRBJ1-3 and V is TRBV15, with D tentatively TRBD1 (5 bases). This CDR3 spans 15 amino acids. Germline V gene data show CDR1 as LNHNV and CDR2 as YYDKDF (reference sequence). Trimming pared 0 bases from V and 8 bases from J, leaving 14 bases between. CDR3 DNA: TGTGCCACCAGCAGAGATCGGGGAGGGGAGTACACCATATATTTT. Translated: CATSRDRGGEYTIYF. The whole variable domain, filled in from reference TRBV15 and TRBJ1-3, reads DAMVIQNPRYQVTQFGKPVTLSCSQTLNHNVMYWYQQKSSQAPKLLFHYYDKDFNNEADTPDNFQSRRPNTSFCFLDIRSPGLGDTAMYLCATSRDRGGEYTIYFGEGSWLTVV.

This chain links TRBV7-9 with TRBJ2-7; 7 nucleotides align to TRBD1. Germline V lookup: CDR1 SEHNR, CDR2 FQNEAQ (reference sequence). The CDR3 spans 17 residues. The J segment lost 0 bases and the V segment lost 5 bases, leaving 13 bases of the junction unmatched. CDR3 region: CASSPKPGQNLSYEQYF. CDR3 bases: TGTGCCAGCAGCCCCAAACCGGGACAGAATCTCTCCTACGAGCAGTACTTC.

This chain joins TRBV6-5 and TRBJ1-6; the match to TRBD1 covers 7 bases. V dropped 10 bases and J dropped 10; count of bases not matched to a gene: 16. CDR1 and CDR2 from the germline V gene are MNHEY and SVGAGI. CDR3 length equals 15 residues. CDR3 amino acids: CATQTTGEVGSPLHF. Written as DNA, the CDR3 is TGTGCCACCCAAACCACAGGGGAGGTAGGATCACCCCTCCACTTT.

Only one count was recorded for this clone. The CDR3, as DNA: TGTGCCAGCAGTGAAGAGGGAGTAGGGACACCCCAGTACTTC. Translation: CASSEEGVGTPQYF. The chain links TRBV25-1 to TRBJ2-5; maybe TRBD1 (6 bases). Trimming stripped 2 bases from V and 9 bases from J, with 16 bases between. The CDR3 extends over 14 amino acids. Germline CDR1 reads MGHDK; CDR2 reads SYGVNS.

J is TRBJ1-4 and V is TRBV25-1; D is undetermined. V was trimmed by 3 bases and J by 4 bases, leaving 9 bases between them. The CDR3 is made up of 14 amino acids. Germline CDR1 is MGHDK and CDR2 is SYGVNS. The CDR3 DNA follows: TGTGCCAGCAGTGAGTACCGAGATAATGAAAAACTGTTTTTT. Amino acid sequence: CASSEYRDNEKLFF.

The gene calls are TRBV7-9 and TRBJ1-2, with 9 bases that match TRBD1. CDR1 and CDR2 from the germline V gene are SEHNR and FQNEAQ (reference sequence). Losses at the gene ends were 1 base for V and 7 bases for J; bases not matched to a gene: 4. This CDR3 has 14 residues. This CDR3 reads CASSLVATGGGYTF. For the CDR3, the DNA is TGTGCCAGCAGCTTAGTTGCGACAGGGGGTGGCTACACCTTC.

This chain links TRBV7-8 with TRBJ1-1; perhaps TRBD1 as D (5 bases). In germline, CDR1 is SGHVS, CDR2 FQNEAQ. The CDR3 loop spans 14 amino acids. V gave up 5 bases and J gave up 6 bases, with 16 bases separating them. CDR3 bases: TGTGCCAGCAGCAGGACACGTGTACTCGCTGAAGCTTTCTTT. It encodes CASSRTRVLAEAFF.

This chain links TRBV9 with TRBJ1-3; TRBD1 might be the D (5 bases). Germline V gene sequence: CDR1 SGDLS, CDR2 YYNGEE. This CDR3 comprises 16 residues. V gave up 4 bases and J gave up 0 bases, with 14 bases separating them. DNA for the CDR3: TGTGCCAGCAGCCTCGGGGGACCTTACTCTGGAAACACCATATATTTT. Translated, it gives CASSLGGPYSGNTIYF.

The chain links TRBV7-9 to TRBJ2-1; TRBD2 matches 7 bases. Per the germline V gene, CDR1 is SEHNR and CDR2 is FQNEAQ (reference sequence). V was pared by 1 base and J by 6 bases, with 3 bases of the junction left unmatched. The CDR3 covers 14 residues. The CDR3 loop reads CASSLVWGGNEQFF. DNA for the CDR3: TGTGCCAGCAGCTTAGTATGGGGGGGCAATGAGCAGTTCTTC.

The chain uses TRBV7-2 and TRBJ2-7, with D unclear. V was trimmed by 3 bases and J by 2 bases, leaving 8 bases between them. The CDR3 runs 13 residues. The germline V gene has CDR1 SGHTA and CDR2 FQGNSA. The DNA of the CDR3 is TGTGCCAGCAGCTTCGGGCGACCCTACGAGCAGTACTTC. It codes for CASSFGRPYEQYF.

The chain is built from TRBV4-1 and TRBJ2-5; TRBD1 matches at 7 bases. The CDR3 sequence is 16 residues long. Germline V gene sequence: CDR1 MGHRA, CDR2 YSYEKL. J lost 0 bases, V lost 4 bases, and 8 bases had no gene match. CDR3 in amino acids: CASSLPGQKYQETQYF. The DNA of the CDR3 is TGCGCCAGCAGCCTACCGGGACAGAAGTACCAAGAGACCCAGTACTTC.

The chain links TRBV9 to TRBJ2-1, with 7 bases identical to TRBD1. The V gene's germline CDR1 is SGDLS and CDR2 YYNGEE. The CDR3 spans 15 residues. With V trimmed by 0 bases and J by 4 bases, 4 bases remained unmatched. The DNA for the CDR3 is TGTGCCAGCAGCGTAGCTGACAGGGAATACAATGAGCAGTTCTTC. Its protein product is CASSVADREYNEQFF.

The CDR3: CASRPGLAGEDIQYF. The CDR3 nucleotides read TGTGCCAGCAGGCCGGGACTAGCGGGGGAGGACATTCAGTACTTC. This sequence joins TRBV2 and TRBJ2-4, with 14 positions matching TRBD2. The CDR3 consists of 15 residues. V lost 6 bases, J lost 8 bases, and 6 bases stayed unmatched. Germline values: CDR1 SNHLY, CDR2 FYNNEI.

This chain links TRBV10-3 with TRBJ1-2, with TRBD1 identical over 8 bases. Germline assignment: CDR1 ENHRY and CDR2 SYGVKD. The J segment lost 6 bases and the V segment lost 10 bases, leaving 16 bases of the junction unmatched. The CDR3 runs 15 residues. In DNA form, the CDR3 reads TGTGCCAGCCAACTATCAGGGGGCGTGCAGGATGGCTACACCTTC. The encoded protein is CASQLSGGVQDGYTF.

The CDR3 DNA reads as TGTGCCAGCAGCAAAGTAGCTAGCAATCAGCCCCAGCATTTT. Translation: CASSKVASNQPQHF. This chain uses TRBV21-1 with TRBJ1-5. TRBV21-1 is deemed a pseudogene. The CDR3 runs 14 residues.

This chain joins TRBV14 and TRBJ1-2, with D perhaps TRBD1 (6 bases). CDR3 size: 16 residues. Germline V gene sequence: CDR1 SGHDN, CDR2 FVKESK. The ends were cut back, 1 base at V and 6 bases at J, with 18 bases in the middle. The CDR3 bases are TGTGCCAGCAGCCAAGTCCCCTGGGGGGGGCTCCATGGCTACACCTTC. Translation gives CASSQVPWGGLHGYTF.

As DNA, the CDR3 is TGTGCCAGCAGTGTCAGTACCGGCGACCAGGGAGGCTACACCTTC. This sequence encodes CASSVSTGDQGGYTF. The rearrangement links TRBV28 to TRBJ1-2; D might be TRBD1 (5 bases). Trimming stripped 5 bases from V and 8 bases from J, with 21 bases between. This CDR3 has 15 residues. Per germline, CDR1 MDHEN and CDR2 SYDVKM.

V is TRBV29-1 and J is TRBJ1-4; TRBD1 aligns across 7 bases. The V gene end was trimmed by 4 bases and the J gene end by 4 bases; junction bases not matched to a gene: 3. Per the germline V gene, CDR1 is SQVTM and CDR2 is ANQGSEA. This CDR3 contains 13 residues. This CDR3 is CSVGGTVNEKLFF. DNA for the CDR3: TGCAGCGTTGGGGGGACAGTTAATGAAAAACTGTTTTTT.